One TCR beta chain is described in this entry. The data were taken from a study of shared clonotypes between healthy human individuals. There are 14 residues in the CDR3. From germline, CDR1 is SGHTA and CDR2 FQGNSA. V lost 0 bases, J lost 7 bases, and 10 bases lay in between. Profiled with immunoSEQ multiplex PCR; TCRdb holds only in-frame clones, not every one. Found here are fewer than 1.4 million clones, about 80% of them singletons; the top ten hold around 0.61%. The chain has TRBV7-2 and TRBJ2-1, with D possibly called TRBD1 or TRBD2 (5 bases each). This receptor was taken from a man between 18 and 29 years old in good health. Some clones in this sample may be carry-over from other donors' samples. Sequenced material: memory CD4+ T cells from PBMCs. Specified subset: CD45RA-negative fraction. The DNA of the CDR3 is TGTGCCAGCAGCTTAGCGAGGGCAGGGAATGAGCAGTTCTTC. As protein: CASSLARAGNEQFF. Variable domain in full (rest from reference TRBV7-2 and TRBJ2-1): GAGVSQSPSNKVTEKGKDVELRCDPISGHTALYWYRQSLGQGLEFLIYFQGNSAPDKSGLPSDRFSAERTGGSVSTLTIQRTQQEDSAVYLCASSLARAGNEQFFGPGTRLTVL.